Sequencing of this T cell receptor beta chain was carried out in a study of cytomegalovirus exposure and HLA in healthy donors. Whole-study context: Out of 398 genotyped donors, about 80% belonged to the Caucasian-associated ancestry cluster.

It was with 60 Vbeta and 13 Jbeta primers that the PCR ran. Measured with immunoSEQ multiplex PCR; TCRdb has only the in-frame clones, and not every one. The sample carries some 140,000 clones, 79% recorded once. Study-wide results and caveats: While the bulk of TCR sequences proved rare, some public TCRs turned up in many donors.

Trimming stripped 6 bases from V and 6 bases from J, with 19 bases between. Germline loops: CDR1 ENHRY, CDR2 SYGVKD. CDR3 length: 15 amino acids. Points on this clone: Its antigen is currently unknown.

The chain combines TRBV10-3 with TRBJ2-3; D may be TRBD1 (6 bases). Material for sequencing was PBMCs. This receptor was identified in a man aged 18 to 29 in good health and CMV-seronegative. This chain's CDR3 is CAISELTGQGDTQYF. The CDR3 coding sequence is TGTGCCATCAGCGAATTGACAGGCCAAGGGGATACGCAGTATTTT.